What follows are 5 T cell receptor beta chains derived from one specimen sequenced in a study of shared clonotypes between healthy human individuals. Some clones are missing from TCRdb's copy, which holds only in-frame ones; the method was immunoSEQ multiplex PCR. The sample consists of around 1.9 million clones, approximately 94% of them appearing once. Naive CD8 cells, CD45RO-negative and positively selected for CCR7, excluded terminally differentiated effector memory CD45RA+ cells. Sequencing used naive CD8+ T cells from PBMCs. The receptors come from a man in his late teens or twenties in good health. Some clones in this sample may be carry-over from other donors' samples.

CDR3 coding DNA: TGTGCCGGTAGCGGGATCGATTACAATGAGCAGTTCTTC. Protein: CAGSGIDYNEQFF. V is TRBV28 and J is TRBJ2-1, with 8 bases identical to TRBD2. The CDR3 runs to 13 residues. Trimming removed 11 bases from V and 4 bases from J; junction bases left unmatched: 7. Germline CDR1 reads MDHEN; CDR2 reads SYDVKM.

This clone was seen once. This chain connects TRBV6-5 to TRBJ2-2; D is possibly TRBD1 (5 bases). The CDR3 consists of 15 residues. Germline CDR1 reads MNHEY; CDR2 reads SVGAGI. V gave up 0 bases and J gave up 6 bases, with 11 bases separating them. The CDR3 reads CASSYSSRASGELFF. CDR3 DNA sequence: TGTGCCAGCAGTTACTCGAGCAGGGCCTCCGGGGAGCTGTTTTTT.

The chain uses TRBV11-3 and TRBJ2-2; 12 nucleotides line up with TRBD2. CDR3 length: 16 residues. Trimming removed 2 bases from V and 8 bases from J; junction bases left unmatched: 6. Germline V gene lookup returns CDR1 SGHNT and CDR2 YENEEA. The CDR3 here is CASSLWLAGGQGELFF. CDR3 sequence (DNA): TGTGCCAGCAGCTTATGGCTAGCGGGAGGGCAAGGGGAGCTGTTTTTT.

The chain couples TRBV30 to TRBJ2-5, with D possibly TRBD2 on 6 matching bases. The CDR3 spans 13 residues. V gave up 3 bases and J gave up 0 bases, with 8 bases separating them. Germline CDR1 is GTSNPN and CDR2 is SVGIG (reference sequence). The CDR3 sequence is CAWRGGDQETQYF. The CDR3 DNA follows: TGTGCCTGGAGAGGAGGGGACCAAGAGACCCAGTACTTC.

V and J are TRBV28 and TRBJ2-5; no clear D gene. The germline V gene has CDR1 MDHEN and CDR2 SYDVKM. Trimming pared 5 bases from V and 0 bases from J, leaving 13 bases between. The CDR3 spans 15 residues. CDR3 protein: CASSPLGSYQETQYF. CDR3 DNA sequence: TGTGCCAGCAGTCCGTTAGGATCGTACCAAGAGACCCAGTACTTC.